This T cell receptor (beta chain) was recovered during a study of CD8 T cells in Susac syndrome. In the study overall: Six sequenced Susac syndrome patients had clinically active disease, while roughly 8 were in remission.

cDNA came from about 0.46 to 1 ug RNA primed by random hexamers. TCR beta CDR3 was amplified by immunoSEQ covering 54 Vbeta and 13 Jbeta. TCRdb re-derived calls from the immunoSEQ multiplex PCR reads in MiXCR, one entry per CDR3 protein. The table lists 80,000 or so distinct CDR3 sequences, 96% of them singletons. This CDR3 contains 13 residues. In germline, CDR1 is MGHDK, CDR2 SYGVNS. The V and J ends lost 3 bases and 6 bases respectively, with 8 bases between them. The sequence derives from a human donor with Susac syndrome. The sample was CD8+ T cells from PBMCs. The rearrangement links TRBV25-1 to TRBJ2-2, with D unclear. CDR3 sequence (DNA): TGTGCCAGCAGTGAGGGGTCCGCCGGGGAGCTGTTTTTT. Its protein product is CASSEGSAGELFF.